Listed below are T cell receptor beta chains from one sample, sequenced in a study of regulatory T cells in long-lasting Graves disease. TCRdb analysed the multiplex PCR reads with MiXCR anew, one entry per CDR3 protein. In the table there are roughly 450,000 distinct CDR3 sequences, about 20% of which are singletons. Source: peripheral blood mononuclear cells (PBMCs), taken when the disease was refractory, from a patient treated with antithyroid drugs. The receptors shown here come from a female donor with Graves disease. Each CDR3 is given with its conserved first and last residue. The D gene is left open where the match is weak. Expanded clones get a size class; other rows say once, few or many, or leave the size out.

D	size	V	J	CDR3	DNA
.	.	TRBV2	TRBJ2-1	CASSGEEIPYNEQFF	TGTGCCAGCAGTGGGGAGGAAATTCCCTACAATGAGCAGTTCTTC
.	.	TRBV29-1	TRBJ1-4	CSVGAAPNEKLFF	TGCAGCGTTGGGGCAGCTCCGAATGAAAAACTGTTTTTT
TRBD2	.	TRBV20-1	TRBJ2-5	CSARDSSGGETETQYF	TGCAGTGCTAGAGATTCAAGCGGGGGGGAGACTGAGACCCAGTACTTC
TRBD2	many	TRBV7-3	TRBJ2-7	CASSLLADYEQYF	TGTGCCAGCAGCTTGCTAGCGGACTACGAGCAGTACTTC
.	.	TRBV20-1	TRBJ1-5	CSARRFRDQPQHF	TGCAGTGCTAGACGGTTCAGGGATCAGCCCCAGCATTTT
.	.	TRBV5-5	TRBJ2-7	CASSLFTVPYEQYF	TGTGCCAGCAGCTTGTTCACTGTACCCTACGAGCAGTACTTC
TRBD1	.	TRBV7-9	TRBJ2-2	CPRQGSNTGELFF	TGTCCTCGACAGGGATCGAACACCGGGGAGCTGTTTTTT
.	.	TRBV2	TRBJ2-1	CASSEVVKYNEQFF	TGTGCCAGCAGTGAGGTGGTGAAATACAATGAGCAGTTCTTC
.	.	TRBV20-1	TRBJ2-7	CSARIDPLADEQYF	TGCAGTGCTAGAATAGACCCCCTAGCCGACGAGCAGTACTTC
TRBD1	.	TRBV19	TRBJ1-6	CASSPPGTVRRPLHF	TGTGCCAGTAGTCCCCCCGGGACAGTAAGAAGGCCCCTCCACTTT
.	many	TRBV20-1	TRBJ2-5	CSAGAGPNQETQYF	TGCAGTGCCGGGGCGGGACCAAACCAAGAGACCCAGTACTTC
.	.	TRBV2	TRBJ2-3	CASSGRLFDTQYF	TGTGCCAGCAGTGGCCGTCTTTTTGATACGCAGTATTTT
.	.	TRBV18	TRBJ2-4	CASSPPSLDKNIQYF	TGTGCCAGCTCACCACCCAGTCTAGACAAAAACATTCAGTACTTC
TRBD2	few	TRBV5-1	TRBJ2-5	CASSLLAGKETQYF	TGCGCCAGCAGTCTCCTAGCGGGGAAAGAGACCCAGTACTTC